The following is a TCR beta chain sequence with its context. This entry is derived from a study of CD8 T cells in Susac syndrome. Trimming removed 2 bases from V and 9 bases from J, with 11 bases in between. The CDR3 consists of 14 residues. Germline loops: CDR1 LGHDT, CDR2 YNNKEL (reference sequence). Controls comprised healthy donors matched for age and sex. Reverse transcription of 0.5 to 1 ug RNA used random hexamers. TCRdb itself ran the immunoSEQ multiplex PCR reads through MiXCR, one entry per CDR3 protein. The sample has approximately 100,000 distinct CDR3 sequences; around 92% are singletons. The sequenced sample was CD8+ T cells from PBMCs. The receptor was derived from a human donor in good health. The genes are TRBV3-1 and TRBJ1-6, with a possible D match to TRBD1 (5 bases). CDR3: CASSQTGAASPLHF. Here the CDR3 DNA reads TGTGCCAGCAGCCAAACAGGAGCAGCTTCACCCCTCCACTTT.